This T cell receptor (beta chain) stems from a study of T cells in Graves' hyperthyroidism and ophthalmopathy. The study's findings and limits: Onset of ophthalmopathy came a median roughly 6.5 months after the model predicted it.

Amplified regions were TCR beta CDR3 sequences from RNA transcripts. The HTBI primer set served for first-round RT-PCR of the TCR CDR3. TCRdb re-analysed the multiplex PCR reads in MiXCR, keeping a single row per CDR3 protein. The sample shows 300,000 to 450,000 distinct CDR3 sequences, around 13% of them seen only once. To note about this clonotype: Its specificity is unknown.

Pregnant or lactating patients were excluded, as were those with uncontrolled infection or other autoimmune disease. Trimming left V 5 bases short and J 7 bases short, with 20 bases between. The CDR3 spans 16 residues. The sequencing sample was made of blood. The chain recombines TRBV12-3 or TRBV12-4 with TRBJ2-2, with D unclear. The origin of this receptor is a woman in her 30s with Graves' ophthalmopathy. CDR3 in DNA: TGTGCCAGCAGTCCTGCTTTGGCAGCAGATGTCGGGGAGCTGTTTTTT. This sequence encodes CASSPALAADVGELFF.